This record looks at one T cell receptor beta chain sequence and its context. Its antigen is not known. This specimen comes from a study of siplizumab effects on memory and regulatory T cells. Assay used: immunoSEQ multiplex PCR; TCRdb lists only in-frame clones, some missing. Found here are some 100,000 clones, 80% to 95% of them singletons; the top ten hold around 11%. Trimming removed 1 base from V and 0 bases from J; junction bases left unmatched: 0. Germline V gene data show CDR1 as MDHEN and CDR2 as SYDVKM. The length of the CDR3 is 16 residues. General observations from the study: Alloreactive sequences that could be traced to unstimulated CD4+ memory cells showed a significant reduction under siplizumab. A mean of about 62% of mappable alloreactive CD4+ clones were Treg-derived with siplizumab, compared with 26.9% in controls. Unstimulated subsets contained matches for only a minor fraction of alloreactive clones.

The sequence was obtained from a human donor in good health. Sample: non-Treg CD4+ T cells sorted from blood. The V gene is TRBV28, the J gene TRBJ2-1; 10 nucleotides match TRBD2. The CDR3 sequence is CASSLSSGSSYNEQFF. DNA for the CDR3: TGTGCCAGCAGTTTATCTAGCGGGAGCTCCTACAATGAGCAGTTCTTC.